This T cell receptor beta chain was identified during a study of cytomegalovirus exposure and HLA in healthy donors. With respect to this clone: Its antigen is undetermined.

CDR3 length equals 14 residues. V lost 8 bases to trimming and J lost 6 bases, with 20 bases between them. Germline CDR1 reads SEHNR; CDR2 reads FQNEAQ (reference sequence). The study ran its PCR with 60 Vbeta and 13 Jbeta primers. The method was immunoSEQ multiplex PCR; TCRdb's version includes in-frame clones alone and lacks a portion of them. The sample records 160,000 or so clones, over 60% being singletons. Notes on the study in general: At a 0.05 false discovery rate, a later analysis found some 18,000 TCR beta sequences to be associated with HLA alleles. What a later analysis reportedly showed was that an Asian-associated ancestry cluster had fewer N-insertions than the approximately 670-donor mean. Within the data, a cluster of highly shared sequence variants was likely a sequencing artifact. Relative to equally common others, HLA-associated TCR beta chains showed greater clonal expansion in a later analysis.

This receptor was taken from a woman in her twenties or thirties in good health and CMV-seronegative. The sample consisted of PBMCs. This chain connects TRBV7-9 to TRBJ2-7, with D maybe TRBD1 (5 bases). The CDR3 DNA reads TGTGCCAGCGGCGTAAGGGGTCCACCCCGCGAGCAGTACTTC. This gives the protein CASGVRGPPREQYF.